This TCR beta chain was obtained from a study of cytomegalovirus exposure and HLA in healthy donors. On the study more broadly: Around four fifths of around 400 genotyped donors fell in the Caucasian-associated ancestry cluster.

This clone has a handful of counts. Antigen unknown. V was clipped by 4 bases and J by 8 bases, with 18 bases between them. This CDR3 is built from 15 residues. The germline V gene has CDR1 SGHNT and CDR2 YYREEE (reference sequence). Study results and caveats: Likely technical artifact: a cluster of highly shared sequence variants. Later analysis identified several of the most significant clusters that appeared linked to common viral pathogens.

Researchers ran the PCR with 60 Vbeta and 13 Jbeta primers. Data came from immunoSEQ multiplex PCR; TCRdb stores just in-frame clones and leaves some out. The sample includes around 100,000 clones, roughly 70% of them seen just once. The TCR originated in a woman between 50 and 59 years old in good health and CMV-seronegative. The sequencing sample was made of PBMCs. This chain connects TRBV5-4 to TRBJ1-4; D might be TRBD1 (6 bases). The DNA for the CDR3 is TGTGCCAGCAGCCCTTCTTGGGACATCAGCGAAAAACTGTTTTTT. Translating it yields CASSPSWDISEKLFF.